This is a list of T cell receptor beta chains from one sample in a study of CD8+ T cells in alopecia areata. Generated by immunoSEQ multiplex PCR, the TCRdb table keeps only in-frame clones and is missing some. The sample yields 200,000 to 250,000 clones, about two fifths seen once. Sequences were derived from CD4+ T cells sorted from blood, sampled around week 30, from a patient treated with tofacitinib. Every receptor here comes from a human donor with alopecia areata. Each CDR3 is given with its conserved first and last residue.

V	length	J	CDR3
TRBV4-1	17	TRBJ2-1	CASSQGQSPGPGLQQFF
TRBV5-6	14	TRBJ2-5	CVSSLRDSQETQYF
TRBV29-1	13	TRBJ2-2	CSVLGLVAGELFF
TRBV14	15	TRBJ2-5	CASSQGRVDQETQYF
TRBV19	16	TRBJ1-5	CASSIATRQAKAPQHF
TRBV5-1	14	TRBJ1-2	CASSPDDRGEGYTF
TRBV10-3	12	TRBJ2-7	CAIKDGVYEQYF
TRBV5-4	14	TRBJ2-3	CASSSRWEADTQYF
TRBV7-9	17	TRBJ2-1	CASSSAGTKESYNEQFF
TRBV6-6	12	TRBJ2-7	CASTSGVGEQYF
TRBV14	17	TRBJ1-1	CASSQALSLRMNTEAFF
TRBV11-2	16	TRBJ1-5	CASSLTGTGAGQPQHF
TRBV7-2	19	TRBJ2-3	CASSSGLAGGNLYTDTQYF
TRBV7-2	14	TRBJ2-7	CASSLSGDYYEQYF
TRBV7-8	16	TRBJ2-3	CASSLGGGALTDTQYF
TRBV7-7	14	TRBJ1-4	CASSPGSSNEKLFF
TRBV13	14	TRBJ1-2	CASSSLTGNYGYTF
TRBV29-1	11	TRBJ1-2	CSVGTTGEETF
TRBV11-2	14	TRBJ1-1	CASSLDEGRTEAFF
TRBV30	11	TRBJ2-3	CAWGGRDTQYF
TRBV19	12	TRBJ1-1	CASSIARLEAFF
TRBV2	15	TRBJ1-1	CASSQSGTGITEAFF
TRBV6-5	13	TRBJ1-2	CASTLRRGYGYTF
TRBV7-9	16	TRBJ1-1	CASSLATGEAGTEAFF
TRBV7-3	13	TRBJ2-2	CASSLNRAGELFF